What follows describes a single T cell receptor (beta chain). The antigen is unknown. The data derive from a study of T-cell reconstitution after alpha-beta-depleted transplantation in children. Germline trimming cut 4 bases from V and 3 bases from J; bases unmatched to any gene: 9. The CDR3 has 14 residues. The germline gives CDR1 SQVTM, CDR2 ANQGSEA. Unique molecular identifiers were incorporated during preparation of the TCRbeta library. MiXCR was run by TCRdb on the PCR reads, yielding one entry per CDR3 protein. The sample holds 750,000 to 950,000 distinct CDR3 sequences; roughly 15% are singletons and the top ten take approximately 4.5%. Regarding the study as a whole: Reportedly, roughly two months post-transplant, alpha-beta T cells arose from several hundred expanded graft clones.

The gene calls are TRBV29-1 and TRBJ2-7, with 7 bases identical to TRBD1. This TCR came from a male patient younger than 18 who had a stem cell transplant for acute lymphoblastic leukemia, so the T cells may come from the graft donor. The sequencing here drew on PBMCs, mostly from graft donor cells, taken 360 days after TCRalphabeta/CD19-depleted stem cell transplant. The CDR3 nucleotides read TGCAGCGTTGCTCAAGCGGACAGGATCTACGAGCAGTACTTC. This encodes CSVAQADRIYEQYF.